Detailed here is one T cell receptor beta chain. TCRdb called the 5' RACE reads again in MiXCR, with one record for every CDR3 protein. This table has 500,000 to 650,000 distinct CDR3 sequences, about 12% appearing once. Germline CDR1 and CDR2: SQVTM and ANQGSEA. CDR3 size: 16 residues. The trim removed 6 bases at V and 1 base at J, leaving 12 bases unmatched. This sample was taken from a study of T cells after yellow fever vaccination. The TCR originated in a young man who received the YFV17D yellow fever vaccine. The sample in question was PBMCs, obtained on the day of the yellow fever booster vaccination. This chain joins TRBV29-1 and TRBJ1-2; 9 nucleotides align to TRBD1. The CDR3 DNA sequence: TGCAGCGTCGACTCCGGGACAGGGAGGAATAACTATGGCTACACCTTC. Translated: CSVDSGTGRNNYGYTF.